This T cell receptor (beta chain) was recovered during a study of radiotherapy plus CTLA-4 blockade in lung cancer. Study in general: Patients showed objective responses in 15% to 20% of cases and disease control in under 35%. General observations from the study: TCR clones originating in tumors grew in number in blood after radiotherapy plus ipilimumab.

Note on this clone: The antigen remains undetermined.

Participants had chemo-refractory metastatic non-small-cell lung cancer and were treated with focal radiation plus ipilimumab CTLA-4 blockade. The length of the CDR3 is 16 residues. V was trimmed by 4 bases and J by 4 bases, leaving 16 bases between them. In germline, CDR1 is MNHEY, CDR2 SVGAGI. The assay was immunoSEQ multiplex PCR, and TCRdb's table has in-frame clones only and misses some. The repertoire holds 90,000 to 95,000 clones, about 80% seen once, with 0.75% to 0.85% in the top ten. The sequencing here drew on peripheral blood, taken from a patient treated with radiotherapy plus ipilimumab. V and J are TRBV6-5 and TRBJ1-4; no definite D call. The clonotype comes from a human donor with non-small cell lung cancer who had stable disease on radiotherapy plus ipilimumab. The CDR3 here is CASSSSVLLGNEKLFF. As DNA, the CDR3 is TGTGCCAGCAGTTCCTCGGTCCTACTTGGTAATGAAAAACTGTTTTTT.